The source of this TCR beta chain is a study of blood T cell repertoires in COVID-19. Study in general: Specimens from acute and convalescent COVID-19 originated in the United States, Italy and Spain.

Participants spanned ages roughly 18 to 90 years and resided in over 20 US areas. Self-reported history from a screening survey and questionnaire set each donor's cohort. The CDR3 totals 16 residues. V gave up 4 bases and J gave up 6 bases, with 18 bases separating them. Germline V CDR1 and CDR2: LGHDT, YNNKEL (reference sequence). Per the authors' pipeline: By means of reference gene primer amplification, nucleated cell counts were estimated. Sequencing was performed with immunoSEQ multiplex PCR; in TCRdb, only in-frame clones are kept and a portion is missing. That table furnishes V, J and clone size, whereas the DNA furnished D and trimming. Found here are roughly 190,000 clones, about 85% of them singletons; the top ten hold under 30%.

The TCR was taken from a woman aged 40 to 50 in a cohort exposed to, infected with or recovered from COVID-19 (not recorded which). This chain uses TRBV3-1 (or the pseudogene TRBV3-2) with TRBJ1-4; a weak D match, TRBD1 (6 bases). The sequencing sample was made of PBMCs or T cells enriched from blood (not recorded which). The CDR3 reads CASSPPPGTRDEKLFF. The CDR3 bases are TGTGCCAGCAGCCCGCCTCCCGGGACAAGGGATGAAAAACTGTTTTTT.